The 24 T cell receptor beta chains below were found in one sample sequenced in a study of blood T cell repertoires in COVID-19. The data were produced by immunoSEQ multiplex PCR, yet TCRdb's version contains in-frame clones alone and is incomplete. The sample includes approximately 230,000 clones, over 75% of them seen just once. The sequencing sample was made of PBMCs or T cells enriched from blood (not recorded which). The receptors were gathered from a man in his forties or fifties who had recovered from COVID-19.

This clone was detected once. DNA for the CDR3: TGCGCCAGCAGCTTGGCAGATAGCAGCTCCTATAATTCACCCCTCCACTTT. This codes for CASSLADSSSYNSPLHF. The V and J genes are TRBV5-1 and TRBJ1-6; D uncertain. The CDR3 consists of 17 residues. V lost 0 bases and J lost 0, with 10 bases in between. Germline CDR1 reads SGHRS; CDR2 reads YFSETQ. The full variable domain, in which reference TRBV5-1 and TRBJ1-6 provide the parts outside the CDR3, is KAGVTQTPRYLIKTRGQQVTLSCSPISGHRSVSWYQQTPGQGLQFLFEYFSETQRNKGNFPGRFSGRQFSNSRSEMNVSTLELGDSALYLCASSLADSSSYNSPLHFGNGTRLTVT.

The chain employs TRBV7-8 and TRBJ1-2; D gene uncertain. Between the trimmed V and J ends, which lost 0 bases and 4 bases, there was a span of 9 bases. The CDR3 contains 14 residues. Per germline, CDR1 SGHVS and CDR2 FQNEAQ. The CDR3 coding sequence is TGTGCCAGCAGCTTAGCCCACAGATTCTATGGCTACACCTTC. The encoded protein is CASSLAHRFYGYTF.

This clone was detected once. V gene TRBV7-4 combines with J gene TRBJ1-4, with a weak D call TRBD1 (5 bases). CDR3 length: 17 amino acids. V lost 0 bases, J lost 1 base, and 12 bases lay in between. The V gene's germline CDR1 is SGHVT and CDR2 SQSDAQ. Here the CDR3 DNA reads TGTGCCAGCAGCTTAGCAGGGGTAGGACGAACTAATGAAAAACTGTTTTTT. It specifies CASSLAGVGRTNEKLFF.

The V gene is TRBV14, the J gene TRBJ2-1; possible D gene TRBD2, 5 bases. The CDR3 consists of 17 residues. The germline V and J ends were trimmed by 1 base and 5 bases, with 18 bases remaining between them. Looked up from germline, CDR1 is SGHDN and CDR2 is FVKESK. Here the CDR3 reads CASSQVSETTNNNEQFF. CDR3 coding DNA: TGTGCCAGCAGCCAAGTGTCCGAGACTACTAACAACAATGAGCAGTTCTTC.

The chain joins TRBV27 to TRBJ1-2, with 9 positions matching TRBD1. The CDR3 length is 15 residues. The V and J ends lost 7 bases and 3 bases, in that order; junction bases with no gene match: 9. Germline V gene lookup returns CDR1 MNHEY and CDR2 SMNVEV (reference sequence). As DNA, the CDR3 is TGTGCCAGCACTTTTCAGACAGGGGGTGACTATGGCTACACCTTC. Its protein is CASTFQTGGDYGYTF.

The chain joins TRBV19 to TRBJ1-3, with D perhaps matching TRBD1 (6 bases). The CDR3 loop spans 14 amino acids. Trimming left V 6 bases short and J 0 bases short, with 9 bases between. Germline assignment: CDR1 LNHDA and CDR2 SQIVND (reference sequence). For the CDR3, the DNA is TGTGCCAGTAGCGGACAGTTCTCTGGAAACACCATATATTTT. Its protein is CASSGQFSGNTIYF.

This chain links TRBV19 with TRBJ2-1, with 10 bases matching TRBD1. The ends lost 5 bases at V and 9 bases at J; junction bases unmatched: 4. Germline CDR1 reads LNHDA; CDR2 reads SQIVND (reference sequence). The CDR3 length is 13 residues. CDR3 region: CASSGTGEVEQFF. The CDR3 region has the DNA TGTGCCAGTAGTGGGACAGGGGAGGTTGAGCAGTTCTTC. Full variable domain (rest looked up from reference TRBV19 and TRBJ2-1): DGGITQSPKYLFRKEGQNVTLSCEQNLNHDAMYWYRQDPGQGLRLIYYSQIVNDFQKGDIAEGYSVSREKKESFPLTVTSAQKNPTAFYLCASSGTGEVEQFFGPGTRLTVL.

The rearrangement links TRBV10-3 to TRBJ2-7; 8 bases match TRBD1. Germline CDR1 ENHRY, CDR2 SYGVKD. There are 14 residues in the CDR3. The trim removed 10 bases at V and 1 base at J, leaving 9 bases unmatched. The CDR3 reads CATQKDRASYEQYF. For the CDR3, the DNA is TGTGCCACCCAAAAGGACAGGGCATCCTACGAGCAGTACTTC.

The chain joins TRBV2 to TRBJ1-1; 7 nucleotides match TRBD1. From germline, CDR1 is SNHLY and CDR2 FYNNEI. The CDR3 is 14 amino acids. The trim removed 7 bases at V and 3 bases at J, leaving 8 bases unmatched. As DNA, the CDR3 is TGTGCCAGCACTGTAGACAGGGAGGACACTGAAGCTTTCTTT. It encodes CASTVDREDTEAFF.

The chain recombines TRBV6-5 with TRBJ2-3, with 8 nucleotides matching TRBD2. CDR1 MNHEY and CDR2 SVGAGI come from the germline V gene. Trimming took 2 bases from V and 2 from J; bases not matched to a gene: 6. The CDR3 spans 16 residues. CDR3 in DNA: TGTGCCAGCAGTTACCTTCGCGGGGGGTTCACAGATACGCAGTATTTT. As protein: CASSYLRGGFTDTQYF.

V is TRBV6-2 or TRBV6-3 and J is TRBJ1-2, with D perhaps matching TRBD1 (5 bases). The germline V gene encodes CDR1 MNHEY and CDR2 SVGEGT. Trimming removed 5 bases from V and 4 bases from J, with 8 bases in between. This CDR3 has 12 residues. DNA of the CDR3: TGTGCCAGCAGTATAAGGGGCTATGGCTACACCTTC. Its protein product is CASSIRGYGYTF.

The CDR3 reads CASSPRDRGFHEQYF. The CDR3 DNA follows: TGTGCCAGCTCACCGCGGGACAGGGGTTTCCACGAGCAGTACTTC. J is TRBJ2-7 and V is TRBV18; 10 nucleotides match TRBD1. Germline CDR1 and CDR2: KGHSH and LQKENI. Unmatched junction bases numbered 7, after V lost 3 bases and J lost 5 bases. This CDR3 contains 15 residues. Full variable domain (remainder filled in from reference TRBV18 and TRBJ2-7): NAGVMQNPRHLVRRRGQEARLRCSPMKGHSHVYWYRQLPEEGLKFMVYLQKENIIDESGMPKERFSAEFPKEGPSILRIQQVVRGDSAAYFCASSPRDRGFHEQYFGPGTRLTVT.

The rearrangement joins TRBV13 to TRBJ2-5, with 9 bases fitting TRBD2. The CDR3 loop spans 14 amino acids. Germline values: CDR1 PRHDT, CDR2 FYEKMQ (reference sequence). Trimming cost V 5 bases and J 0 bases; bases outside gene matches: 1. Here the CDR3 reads CASSLAGYQETQYF. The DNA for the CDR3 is TGTGCCAGCAGCCTAGCGGGGTACCAAGAGACCCAGTACTTC.

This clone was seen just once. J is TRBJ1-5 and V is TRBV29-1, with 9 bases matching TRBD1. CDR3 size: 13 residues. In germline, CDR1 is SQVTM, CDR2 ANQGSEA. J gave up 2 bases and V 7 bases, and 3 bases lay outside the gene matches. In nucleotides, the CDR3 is TGCAGCGGGGGACAGGGACGCAATCAGCCCCAGCATTTT. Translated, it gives CSGGQGRNQPQHF.

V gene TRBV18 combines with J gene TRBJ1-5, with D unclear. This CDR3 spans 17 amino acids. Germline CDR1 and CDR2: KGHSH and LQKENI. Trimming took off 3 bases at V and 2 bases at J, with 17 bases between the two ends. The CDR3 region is CASSPTLSAGGNQPQHF. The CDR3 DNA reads TGTGCCAGCTCACCGACCCTTTCGGCCGGAGGCAATCAGCCCCAGCATTTT.

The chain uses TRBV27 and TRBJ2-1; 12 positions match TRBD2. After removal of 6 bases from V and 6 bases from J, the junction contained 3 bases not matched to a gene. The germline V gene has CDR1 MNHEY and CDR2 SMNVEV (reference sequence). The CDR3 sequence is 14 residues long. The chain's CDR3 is CASRLAGGLNEQFF. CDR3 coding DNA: TGTGCCAGCAGACTAGCGGGAGGTCTCAATGAGCAGTTCTTC.

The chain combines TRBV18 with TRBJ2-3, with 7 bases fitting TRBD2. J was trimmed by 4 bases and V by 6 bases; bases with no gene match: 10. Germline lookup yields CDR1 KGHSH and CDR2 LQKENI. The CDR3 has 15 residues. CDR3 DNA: TGTGCCAGCTCGGCCCGGGAGGTTTTCCCAGATACGCAGTATTTT. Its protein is CASSAREVFPDTQYF.

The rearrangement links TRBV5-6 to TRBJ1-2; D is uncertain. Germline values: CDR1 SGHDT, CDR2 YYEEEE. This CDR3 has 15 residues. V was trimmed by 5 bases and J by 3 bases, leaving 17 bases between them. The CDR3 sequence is CASSFGLAADYGYTF. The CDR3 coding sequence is TGTGCCAGCAGTTTTGGCCTCGCGGCGGACTATGGCTACACCTTC.

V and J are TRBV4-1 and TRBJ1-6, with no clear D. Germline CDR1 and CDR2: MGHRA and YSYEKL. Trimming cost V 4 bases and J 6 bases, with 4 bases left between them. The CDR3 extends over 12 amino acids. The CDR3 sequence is CASSPLNSPLHF. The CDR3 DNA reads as TGCGCCAGCAGCCCCCTTAATTCACCCCTCCACTTT.

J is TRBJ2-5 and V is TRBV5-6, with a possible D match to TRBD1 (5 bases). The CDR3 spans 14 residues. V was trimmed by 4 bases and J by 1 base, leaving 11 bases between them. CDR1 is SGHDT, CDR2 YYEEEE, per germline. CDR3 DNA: TGTGCCAGCAGCCTGACAGCTTTCCAAGAGACCCAGTACTTC. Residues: CASSLTAFQETQYF.

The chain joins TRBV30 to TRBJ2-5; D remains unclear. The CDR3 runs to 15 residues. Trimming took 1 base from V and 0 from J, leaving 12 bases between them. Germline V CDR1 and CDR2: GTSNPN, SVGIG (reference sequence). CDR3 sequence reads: CAWSGQIGYQETQYF. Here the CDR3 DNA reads TGTGCCTGGAGTGGGCAGATCGGGTACCAAGAGACCCAGTACTTC.

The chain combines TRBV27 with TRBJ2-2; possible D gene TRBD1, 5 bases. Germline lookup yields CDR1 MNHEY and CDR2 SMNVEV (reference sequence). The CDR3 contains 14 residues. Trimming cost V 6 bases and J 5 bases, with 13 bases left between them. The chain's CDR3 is CASRIGQRTGELFF. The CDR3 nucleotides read TGTGCCAGCAGGATCGGACAAAGAACCGGGGAGCTGTTTTTT.

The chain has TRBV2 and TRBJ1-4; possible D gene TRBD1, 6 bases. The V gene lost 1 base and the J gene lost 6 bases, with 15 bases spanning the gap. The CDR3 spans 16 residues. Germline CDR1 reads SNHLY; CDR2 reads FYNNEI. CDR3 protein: CASSEVGARVDEKLFF. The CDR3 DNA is TGTGCCAGCAGTGAAGTGGGGGCGCGGGTGGATGAAAAACTGTTTTTT.

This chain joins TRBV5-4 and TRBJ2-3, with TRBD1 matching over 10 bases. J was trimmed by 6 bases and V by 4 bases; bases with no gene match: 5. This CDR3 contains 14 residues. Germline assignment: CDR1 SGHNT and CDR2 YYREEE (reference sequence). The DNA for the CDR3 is TGTGCCAGCAGCCAGGACAGGGGGTCCGATACGCAGTATTTT. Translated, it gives CASSQDRGSDTQYF.